What follows describes a single T cell receptor (beta chain). The source of the sample is a study of regulatory and conventional T cells in RAG deficiency. Generated by immunoSEQ multiplex PCR, the TCRdb table keeps only in-frame clones and is missing some. Seen here are some 35,000 clones, approximately 80% observed once, and the top ten hold under 4.5%. The sorted conventional CD4+ T cells were CD25-low and CD127-high, with genomic DNA sequenced. The CDR3 length is 15 residues. CDR1 and CDR2 from the germline V gene are MNHEY and SMNVEV (reference sequence). Trimming left V 2 bases short and J 4 bases short, with 14 bases between. The same specimen was also included in a second study, on regulatory T cells. As that report states: The primer mix had 52 TRBV and 13 TRBJ primers.

The V call is TRBV27, the J call TRBJ1-2; tentative D call: TRBD1 (5 bases). Sequencing was performed on CD4+ effector T cells sorted from blood. The TCR comes from a human donor in good health. Here the CDR3 reads CASSLVEGPGYGYTF. The CDR3 bases are TGTGCCAGCAGTTTAGTTGAGGGACCCGGCTATGGCTACACCTTC.